This TCR beta chain stems from a study of T-cell memory formation after mild COVID-19. Study-level findings and limits: A second wave expanding day 15 to 37 was CD4+-biased; contracting clones were balanced.

This clonotype was detected only a few times. Its target is not known. TCRdb ran MiXCR on the 5' RACE reads and lists one entry per CDR3 protein. The sample gives fewer than 250,000 distinct CDR3 sequences, 27% of which show up once; over 9.5% is in the top ten. V lost 8 bases and J lost 0, with 20 bases in between. The CDR3 is made up of 18 amino acids. This sequence was found in an adult woman who had mild COVID-19 (a few samples of this study predate the infection). Cell type and time point are not known. This chain joins TRBV12-3 or TRBV12-4 and TRBJ2-6, with D perhaps matching TRBD1 (6 bases). Source material: PBMCs or a T cell subset sorted from them (not recorded which). CDR3 nucleotides: TGTGCCAGCCGACTTTGGTCGACAGGAGGCTCTGGGGCCAACGTCCTGACTTTC. This sequence encodes CASRLWSTGGSGANVLTF.